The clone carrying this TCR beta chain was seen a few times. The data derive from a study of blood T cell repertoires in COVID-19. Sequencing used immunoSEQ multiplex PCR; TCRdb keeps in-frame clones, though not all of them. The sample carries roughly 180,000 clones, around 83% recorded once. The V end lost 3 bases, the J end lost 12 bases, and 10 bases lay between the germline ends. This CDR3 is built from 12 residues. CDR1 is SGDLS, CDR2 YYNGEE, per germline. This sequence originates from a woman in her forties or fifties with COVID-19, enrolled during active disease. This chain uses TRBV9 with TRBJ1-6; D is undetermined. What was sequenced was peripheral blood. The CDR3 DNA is TGTGCCAGCAGCGCGATGTCCGGACCCCTCCACTTT. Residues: CASSAMSGPLHF.